One sample yielded the 31 T cell receptor beta chains listed below, sequenced in a study of glioma-infiltrating T cells. Amplification of TCR alpha and beta CDR3 regions from RNA used iRepertoire nested multiplex PCR. A single record per CDR3 protein comes from TCRdb applying MiXCR to the multiplex PCR reads. The data show roughly 120,000 distinct CDR3 sequences, 25% to 30% seen once. The sample consisted of glioma tissue, nonneoplastic brain tissue, or PBMCs (not recorded which). The receptors were sampled from a human donor with low-grade glioma or glioblastoma, undergoing nonglioma brain surgery, or in good health (not recorded which).

This clonotype appeared many times. The chain combines TRBV7-2 with TRBJ2-1; 13 bases align to TRBD2. CDR3 length: 15 residues. Germline lookup yields CDR1 SGHTA and CDR2 FQGNSA. J gave up 7 bases and V 5 bases, and 5 bases lay outside the gene matches. CDR3 sequence reads: CASSPGLAGVNEQFF. The CDR3, as DNA: TGTGCCAGCAGCCCCGGACTAGCGGGAGTTAATGAGCAGTTCTTC.

The rearrangement uses TRBV19 and TRBJ2-1, with D possibly being TRBD2 (5 bases). Germline V gives CDR1 LNHDA, CDR2 SQIVND (reference sequence). CDR3 length equals 14 residues. V lost 5 bases and J 10 bases, leaving 18 bases between the germline ends. The CDR3 nucleotides are TGTGCCAGTAGTGGATGGTCGGCGGGTAACGAGCAGTTCTTC. This sequence encodes CASSGWSAGNEQFF.

V usage is TRBV4-1 and J usage is TRBJ2-7, with 7 bases lining up with TRBD2. Germline assignment: CDR1 MGHRA and CDR2 YSYEKL. The CDR3 loop spans 14 amino acids. V shed 4 bases and J 5 bases; nucleotides not matched to a gene: 8. CDR3 nucleotides: TGCGCCAGCAGCCTCGGGGGGTCGGGGAACGAGCAGTACTTC. This translates into CASSLGGSGNEQYF.

This clonotype was detected ten times or more. V usage is TRBV27 and J usage is TRBJ1-2; D call uncertain. V was clipped by 2 bases and J by 5 bases, with 12 bases between them. Germline CDR1 and CDR2: MNHEY and SMNVEV (reference sequence). The CDR3 runs to 14 residues. DNA of the CDR3: TGTGCCAGCAGTTTAGGAGGCCTCCCATATGGCTACACCTTC. This codes for CASSLGGLPYGYTF.

This clonotype was observed a single time. One end of the junction is discordant with germline, which a read error may explain. This chain joins TRBV27 and TRBJ1-1; no firm D call. CDR1 and CDR2 from the germline V gene are MNHEY and SMNVEV (reference sequence). This CDR3 comprises 13 residues. CDR3 sequence reads: CASIPSENTEASF. The CDR3 DNA is TGTGCCAGCATCCCCTCCGAGAACACTGAAGCTTCCTTT.

Comment on this clonotype: One base away lies a much larger clone, so this may be a sequencing read error. The chain joins TRBV4-1 to TRBJ2-7; D remains ambiguous. CDR3 size: 15 residues. V gave up 2 bases and J gave up 3 bases, with 14 bases separating them. Per the germline V gene, CDR1 is MGHRA and CDR2 is YSYEKL. In DNA, the CDR3 is TGCGCCAGCAGCCAACTCTCCGCGGAAATCTACGAGCAGTACTTC. Translating gives CASSQLSAEIYEQYF.

As concerns this clonotype: It may be a read error: a sequence one base away is much more abundant. The J gene is TRBJ2-5, the V gene TRBV4-1, with TRBD1 matching over 7 bases. Per germline, CDR1 MGHRA and CDR2 YSYEKL. The CDR3 contains 15 residues. CDR3 sequence (DNA): TGCGCCAGCAGCCTCCGTGAGGGGGCGAAAGAGATCCAGTACTTC. Protein product: CASSLREGAKEIQYF.

This clonotype was counted ten times or more. The V gene is TRBV18, the J gene TRBJ2-5; a possible D gene is TRBD2 (5 bases). V was pared by 2 bases and J by 5 bases, with 9 bases between. CDR1 is KGHSH and CDR2 is LQKENI in the germline V gene. The CDR3 extends over 13 amino acids. The CDR3 coding sequence is TGTGCCAGCTCACCAGGACTGGGGGAGACCCAGTACTTC. Its translation: CASSPGLGETQYF. The full variable domain, rest sourced from reference TRBV18 and TRBJ2-5, is NAGVMQNPRHLVRRRGQEARLRCSPMKGHSHVYWYRQLPEEGLKFMVYLQKENIIDESGMPKERFSAEFPKEGPSILRIQQVVRGDSAAYFCASSPGLGETQYFGPGTRLLVL.

This clonotype has just a few counts. V is TRBV30 and J is TRBJ2-3, with D uncertain. There are 15 residues in the CDR3. V was pared by 6 bases and J by 4 bases, with 20 bases between. Germline loops: CDR1 GTSNPN, CDR2 SVGIG (reference sequence). The CDR3 region is CACYKFPGGPDTQYF. CDR3 sequence (DNA): TGTGCCTGCTATAAATTTCCGGGTGGGCCAGATACGCAGTATTTT.

This clonotype was detected only a few times. Because the CDR3 is missing its conserved closing phenylalanine or tryptophan, this is likely a read error. V is TRBV19 and J is TRBJ2-1; 8 positions agree with TRBD2. The J segment lost 3 bases and the V segment lost 7 bases, leaving 8 bases of the junction unmatched. There are 15 residues in the CDR3. Per germline, CDR1 LNHDA and CDR2 SQIVND (reference sequence). Here the CDR3 reads CASTSGGTYYNEQFL. Here the CDR3 DNA reads TGTGCCAGTACCTCGGGAGGGACCTACTACAATGAGCAGTTCCTC.

This clonotype has ten or more counts. The chain is built from TRBV12-3 or TRBV12-4 and TRBJ1-1; D perhaps matches TRBD1 (5 bases). The CDR3 is 15 amino acids. Trimming left V 7 bases short and J 0 bases short, with 15 bases between. CDR3 sequence reads: CASTGTTVMNTEAFF. DNA of the CDR3: TGTGCCAGCACTGGGACGACGGTCATGAACACTGAAGCTTTCTTT.

This clonotype was detected many times. The chain uses TRBV7-9 and TRBJ2-1; D may be TRBD2 (7 bases). Germline CDR1 and CDR2: SEHNR and FQNEAQ (reference sequence). Trimming removed 1 base from V and 3 bases from J, with 10 bases in between. The CDR3 extends over 15 amino acids. DNA for the CDR3: TGTGCCAGCAGCTTAGAAGGGGGGGGCTACAATGAGCAGTTCTTC. It is translated as CASSLEGGGYNEQFF.

This clonotype was counted ten times or more. The chain joins TRBV7-2 to TRBJ2-3; TRBD2 matches 8 bases. This CDR3 region has 15 residues. The germline CDR1 and CDR2 sequences are SGHTA and FQGNSA. J gave up 2 bases and V 6 bases, and 7 bases lay outside the gene matches. CDR3 amino acids: CASREPGLDTDTQYF. DNA of the CDR3: TGTGCCAGCAGGGAGCCGGGACTAGACACAGATACGCAGTATTTT.

This clonotype was observed a handful of times. The chain recombines TRBV5-1 with TRBJ1-3; no firm D call. Germline loops: CDR1 SGHRS, CDR2 YFSETQ. V was shortened by 0 bases and J by 0 bases, with 4 bases between the two germline ends. The CDR3 loop spans 14 amino acids. CDR3 nucleotides: TGCGCCAGCAGCTTGGACAGCTCTGGAAACACCATATATTTT. Protein: CASSLDSSGNTIYF.

This clonotype was seen once. Germline is not matched at one junction end, which may reflect a read error. The chain has TRBV7-9 and TRBJ2-3, with D possibly matching TRBD2 (6 bases). CDR3 length: 13 residues. From germline, CDR1 is SEHNR and CDR2 FQNEAQ (reference sequence). In DNA form, the CDR3 reads TGTGCCAGCTCTCCCGGGAGCACAGATACGCTGTATTTT. Translation: CASSPGSTDTLYF.

This clonotype was found many times. CDR3 sequence: CAGGLAGMVGELFF. CDR3 DNA: TGTGCCGGGGGACTAGCGGGAATGGTCGGGGAGCTGTTTTTT. The chain uses TRBV7-2 and TRBJ2-2; TRBD2 agrees at 13 bases. CDR1 is SGHTA and CDR2 is FQGNSA in the germline V gene. There are 14 residues in the CDR3. V shed 11 bases and J 7 bases; nucleotides not matched to a gene: 7.

This clonotype was seen only once. It may be a read error: a sequence one base away is much more abundant. The chain has TRBV29-1 and TRBJ2-1; no firm D call. V was shortened by 6 bases and J by 0 bases, with 9 bases between the two germline ends. CDR1 is SQVTM, CDR2 ANQGSEA, per germline. The CDR3 contains 13 residues. The CDR3 spells CSVLRSSYNEQFF. The CDR3 DNA sequence: TGCAGCGTGCTTCGGAGCTCCTACAATGAGCAGTTCTTC.

A note on this clonotype: Given a much more abundant clone one base away, this may be a read error. This CDR3 fails to terminate in the conserved phenylalanine or tryptophan, so it likely reflects a read error. The rearrangement links TRBV7-2 to TRBJ1-1, with a weak D call TRBD1 (5 bases). The V gene's germline CDR1 is SGHTA and CDR2 FQGNSA. The CDR3 consists of 14 residues. V was pared by 2 bases and J by 1 base, with 8 bases between. CDR3 loop: CASSLRGSNTEAFS. The CDR3 DNA is TGTGCCAGCAGCTTAAGGGGCTCGAACACTGAAGCTTTCTCT.

This clonotype was seen only a few times. The V gene is TRBV29-1, the J gene TRBJ2-3; 12 bases map to TRBD2. In germline, CDR1 is SQVTM, CDR2 ANQGSEA. This CDR3 comprises 15 residues. J gave up 7 bases and V 4 bases, and 9 bases lay outside the gene matches. DNA for the CDR3: TGCAGCGTTGCTCCCACTAGCGGGGGGCTAAATACGCAGTATTTT. It translates to CSVAPTSGGLNTQYF.

The rearrangement joins TRBV12-3 or TRBV12-4 to TRBJ2-7; D is unresolved. V lost 3 bases, J lost 3 bases, and 9 bases lay in between. This CDR3 spans 13 amino acids. The CDR3 nucleotides are TGTGCCAGCAGTTTCGACTTCCTCTACGAGCAGTACTTC. This sequence encodes CASSFDFLYEQYF.

Notes on this clonotype: A much larger clone sits a single nucleotide away, making a read error possible. The CDR3 protein is CASSFDYIGADTQYF. CDR3 DNA sequence: TGTGCCAGCAGTTTTGACTATATAGGAGCAGATACGCAGTATTTT. The chain joins TRBV12-3 or TRBV12-4 to TRBJ2-3; weak D call: TRBD2 (5 bases). The length of the CDR3 is 15 residues. With 3 bases removed from V and 4 bases from J, the gap between germline ends came to 14 bases.

This clonotype was seen repeatedly, ten times or more. The rearrangement links TRBV29-1 to TRBJ1-6; D is possibly TRBD1 (5 bases). This CDR3 is 13 amino acids long. Germline V gives CDR1 SQVTM, CDR2 ANQGSEA. Trimming cost V 4 bases and J 5 bases, with 9 bases left between them. CDR3 region: CSVAGRDNSPLHF. For the CDR3, the DNA is TGCAGCGTTGCGGGACGGGATAATTCACCCCTCCACTTT.

Comments on this clonotype: This may be a read error, as it is one base from a much larger clone. This sequence joins TRBV18 and TRBJ2-5; D unclear. The CDR3 has 13 amino acids. CDR1 and CDR2 from the germline V gene are KGHSH and LQKENI. The CDR3: CDSSPLREETQYF. As DNA, the CDR3 is TGTGACAGCTCACCGCTGCGAGAGGAGACCCAGTACTTC.

V gene TRBV5-1 combines with J gene TRBJ2-7; 9 bases agree with TRBD1. Germline V lookup: CDR1 SGHRS, CDR2 YFSETQ. The CDR3 is 15 amino acids. Unmatched junction bases numbered 9, after V lost 4 bases and J lost 4 bases. The CDR3 nucleotides read TGCGCCAGCAGCCCCCGGGACAGGGCCCAATACGAGCAGTACTTC. This gives the protein CASSPRDRAQYEQYF. The whole variable domain, remainder taken from reference TRBV5-1 and TRBJ2-7, is KAGVTQTPRYLIKTRGQQVTLSCSPISGHRSVSWYQQTPGQGLQFLFEYFSETQRNKGNFPGRFSGRQFSNSRSEMNVSTLELGDSALYLCASSPRDRAQYEQYFGPGTRLTVT.

This clonotype appeared a few times. This chain links TRBV5-1 with TRBJ1-2, with D possibly being TRBD1 (6 bases). Germline assignment: CDR1 SGHRS and CDR2 YFSETQ. Trimming removed 2 bases from V and 4 bases from J, with 12 bases in between. CDR3 size: 14 residues. CDR3 amino acids: CASSFSDRSYGYTF. CDR3 coding DNA: TGCGCCAGCAGCTTTTCGGACAGATCCTATGGCTACACCTTC.

This clonotype was seen many times. The chain is built from TRBV6-1 and TRBJ1-1; unclear D gene. The CDR3 loop spans 15 amino acids. CDR1 and CDR2 from the germline V gene are MNHNS and SASEGT. Trimming cost V 5 bases and J 5 bases, with 18 bases left between them. CDR3 protein: CASSYSRRPGTEAFF. In nucleotides, the CDR3 is TGTGCCAGCAGTTATTCCCGCCGTCCGGGGACTGAAGCTTTCTTT.

Worth noting for this clonotype: A much more abundant neighbour one base away suggests this may be a read error. This chain joins TRBV27 and TRBJ2-3, with TRBD2 matching 9 bases. Germline loops: CDR1 MNHEY, CDR2 SMNVEV (reference sequence). The CDR3 totals 17 residues. The CDR3 sequence: CDSSQVGRRGGGDTQYF. CDR3 nucleotides: TGTGACAGCAGCCAAGTAGGCAGGCGGGGGGGCGGTGATACGCAGTATTTT.

To note about this clonotype: Compared with germline, one end of the junction differs, possibly owing to a read error. The chain joins TRBV4-3 to TRBJ2-3, with 9 bases that match TRBD2. The CDR3 sequence is 17 residues long. CDR1 is LGHNA and CDR2 is YSLEER in the germline V gene. CDR3 bases: TGCGCCAGCAGCCAAGGGCGTAGCGGGGGCTTCCAAGATATGCAGTATTTT. Encoded protein: CASSQGRSGGFQDMQYF.

As concerns this clonotype: It is likely a read error, because the conserved phenylalanine at the end of the CDR3 is missing. The V and J genes are TRBV29-1 and TRBJ2-1; D may be TRBD1 or TRBD2 (5 bases each). Germline V lookup: CDR1 SQVTM, CDR2 ANQGSEA. There are 14 residues in the CDR3. V was trimmed by 4 bases and J by 3 bases, leaving 13 bases between them. In DNA form, the CDR3 reads TGCAGCGTTGGAGGGCCGGGGCGCTACAATGAGCAGTTCGTC. Residues: CSVGGPGRYNEQFV.

There are a few counts of this clonotype. The V call is TRBV19, the J call TRBJ2-7, with D maybe TRBD1 (6 bases). Germline V gene sequence: CDR1 LNHDA, CDR2 SQIVND (reference sequence). This CDR3 is built from 14 residues. V lost 0 bases, J lost 3 bases, and 9 bases lay in between. CDR3 in amino acids: CASSIDGQFYEQYF. CDR3 nucleotides: TGTGCCAGTAGTATAGATGGACAGTTCTACGAGCAGTACTTC.

This clonotype was detected ten times or more. The DNA of the CDR3 is TGTGCCAGCAGTTACAACTCCCGGACGAACACCGGGGAGCTGTTTTTT. Translating gives CASSYNSRTNTGELFF. The genes are TRBV6-5 and TRBJ2-2; the D is unclear. V lost 2 bases, J lost 0 bases, and 10 bases lay in between. This CDR3 is 16 amino acids long. Germline loops: CDR1 MNHEY, CDR2 SVGAGI.